The next 27 T cell receptor beta chains were all read from a single sample in a study of blood T cell repertoires in COVID-19. Only in-frame clones appear in the TCRdb table, and some are missing; sequencing was by immunoSEQ multiplex PCR. The sample lists about 190,000 clones, roughly nine tenths seen once, with around 1.1% in the top ten. The material sequenced was peripheral blood. Receptors were obtained from a man aged 25-45 years with acute or convalescent COVID-19.

The chain joins TRBV7-9 to TRBJ1-4; D uncertain. The CDR3 is 13 residues long. In germline, CDR1 is SEHNR, CDR2 FQNEAQ (reference sequence). The ends were cut back, 5 bases at V and 4 bases at J, with 8 bases in the middle. CDR3 protein: CASSPQINEKLFF. The CDR3 bases are TGTGCCAGCAGCCCCCAGATTAATGAAAAACTGTTTTTT.

This chain uses TRBV23-1 with TRBJ2-1; TRBD2 might be the D (6 bases). TRBV23-1 is an ORF; its function is uncertain. V was shortened by 3 bases and J by 5 bases, with 14 bases between the two germline ends. The CDR3 covers 15 residues. The CDR3 sequence: CASSHGGTPHNEQFF. The DNA of the CDR3 is TGCGCCAGCAGTCATGGCGGGACCCCGCACAATGAGCAGTTCTTC.

This clone has only one observation. V gene TRBV6-1 combines with J gene TRBJ1-2; the D gene is possibly TRBD1 (6 bases). Germline CDR1 is MNHNS and CDR2 is SASEGT. This CDR3 contains 13 residues. Trimming removed 1 base from V and 12 bases from J, with 15 bases in between. CDR3 loop: CASSEVRGSADTF. CDR3 sequence (DNA): TGTGCCAGCAGTGAAGTCAGGGGATCAGCCGACACCTTC.

The V call is TRBV15, the J call TRBJ1-4; TRBD1 is a possible D gene (6 bases). The CDR3 runs 16 residues. CDR1 is LNHNV, CDR2 YYDKDF, per germline (reference sequence). The ends were cut back, 3 bases at V and 8 bases at J, with 19 bases in the middle. The CDR3 DNA sequence: TGTGCCACCAGCAGGGAAGCGGCAGGGGCAGGGGAAAAACTGTTTTTT. It translates to CATSREAAGAGEKLFF.

The chain couples TRBV19 to TRBJ1-4; 8 bases agree with TRBD1. Trimming cost V 6 bases and J 10 bases; bases outside gene matches: 7. Looked up from germline, CDR1 is LNHDA and CDR2 is SQIVND (reference sequence). The CDR3 consists of 13 residues. The CDR3 region has the DNA TGTGCCAGTAGGGACAGGGAGGAGGTAAAACTGTTTTTT. Protein sequence: CASRDREEVKLFF. The full variable domain, in which reference TRBV19 and TRBJ1-4 provide the parts outside the CDR3, is DGGITQSPKYLFRKEGQNVTLSCEQNLNHDAMYWYRQDPGQGLRLIYYSQIVNDFQKGDIAEGYSVSREKKESFPLTVTSAQKNPTAFYLCASRDREEVKLFFGSGTQLSVL.

The rearrangement joins TRBV7-3 to TRBJ2-7, with a possible D match to TRBD1 (5 bases). Trimming took off 5 bases at V and 2 bases at J, with 16 bases between the two ends. Germline values: CDR1 SGHTA, CDR2 FQGTGA. This CDR3 comprises 15 residues. CDR3 sequence (DNA): TGTGCCAGCAGCCCGCAGTCTTGGGGCCCCTACGAGCAGTACTTC. Protein product: CASSPQSWGPYEQYF. The full variable domain, completed using reference TRBV7-3 and TRBJ2-7, is GAGVSQTPSNKVTEKGKYVELRCDPISGHTALYWYRQSLGQGPEFLIYFQGTGAADDSGLPNDRFFAVRPEGSVSTLKIQRTERGDSAVYLCASSPQSWGPYEQYFGPGTRLTVT.

The chain has TRBV6-5 and TRBJ2-3, with 9 bases fitting TRBD1. In germline, CDR1 is MNHEY, CDR2 SVGAGI. J gave up 5 bases and V 4 bases, and 10 bases lay outside the gene matches. There are 16 residues in the CDR3. The CDR3 nucleotides are TGTGCCAGCAGTTCGCGGGGACAGGGAGGGGGAGATACGCAGTATTTT. Translating gives CASSSRGQGGGDTQYF.

The rearrangement uses TRBV9 and TRBJ1-4; D uncertain. The V end lost 4 bases, the J end lost 5 bases, and 18 bases lay between the germline ends. Germline V gives CDR1 SGDLS, CDR2 YYNGEE. The CDR3 consists of 16 residues. The CDR3 region is CASSPSSQSGNEKLFF. The CDR3 bases are TGTGCCAGCAGCCCCAGCAGTCAGTCCGGGAATGAAAAACTGTTTTTT.

V is TRBV28 and J is TRBJ1-2, with unresolved D. There are 13 residues in the CDR3. The germline V gene has CDR1 MDHEN and CDR2 SYDVKM. The V end lost 2 bases, the J end lost 8 bases, and 12 bases lay between the germline ends. CDR3 residues: CASSLNSLWGYTF. The CDR3 DNA follows: TGTGCCAGCAGTTTAAATAGCTTATGGGGCTACACCTTC.

The rearrangement joins TRBV5-4 to TRBJ2-2; 10 nucleotides agree with TRBD2. V was clipped by 2 bases and J by 7 bases; unmatched bases: 8. Per germline, CDR1 SGHNT and CDR2 YYREEE (reference sequence). The CDR3 is 16 residues long. In nucleotides, the CDR3 is TGTGCCAGCAGCTTACGTAGCGGGAGGTCGGGCGGGGAGCTGTTTTTT. Amino acids: CASSLRSGRSGGELFF.

The chain couples TRBV5-4 to TRBJ1-1; D call uncertain. Looked up from germline, CDR1 is SGHNT and CDR2 is YYREEE (reference sequence). This CDR3 is 15 amino acids long. V was clipped by 6 bases and J by 2 bases, with 17 bases between them. In nucleotides, the CDR3 is TGTGCCAGCAACGATGGAGGGAGGATTAACACTGAAGCTTTCTTT. Its translation: CASNDGGRINTEAFF.

The chain joins TRBV28 to TRBJ1-5; 10 positions match TRBD1. The CDR3 runs to 14 residues. Trimming took 6 bases from V and 5 from J; bases not matched to a gene: 4. Germline V CDR1 and CDR2: MDHEN, SYDVKM. The CDR3 nucleotides are TGTGCCAGCAGCTGGGGGACAGGGGATCAGCCCCAGCATTTT. It is translated as CASSWGTGDQPQHF.

J is TRBJ1-5 and V is TRBV19; D is ambiguous. V shed 4 bases and J shed 0 bases, with 7 bases lying between them. The germline V gene encodes CDR1 LNHDA and CDR2 SQIVND (reference sequence). The CDR3 runs 14 residues. In DNA, the CDR3 is TGTGCCAGTAGTACCGCTAATAGCAATCAGCCCCAGCATTTT. It encodes CASSTANSNQPQHF. Looking up the rest from reference TRBV19 and TRBJ1-5 gives the full variable domain: DGGITQSPKYLFRKEGQNVTLSCEQNLNHDAMYWYRQDPGQGLRLIYYSQIVNDFQKGDIAEGYSVSREKKESFPLTVTSAQKNPTAFYLCASSTANSNQPQHFGDGTRLSIL.

The V call is TRBV12-5, the J call TRBJ1-1, with no clear D. V dropped 1 base and J dropped 0 bases, with 6 bases sitting between them. CDR3 length equals 14 residues. Looked up from germline, CDR1 is LGHNT and CDR2 is FRNRAP. The DNA for the CDR3 is TGTGCTAGTGGTTTGGGTGACTTGAACACTGAAGCTTTCTTT. Amino acid sequence: CASGLGDLNTEAFF.

The J gene is TRBJ2-7, the V gene TRBV11-2; possibly TRBD2 for D (5 bases). Trimming pared 5 bases from V and 1 base from J, leaving 15 bases between. This CDR3 has 15 amino acids. Germline loops: CDR1 SGHAT, CDR2 FQNNGV. CDR3 in DNA: TGTGCCAGCAGCACGGGGAGCGCCCGGTCCTACGAGCAGTACTTC. This translates into CASSTGSARSYEQYF.

This chain uses TRBV27 with TRBJ1-6, with D perhaps TRBD1 (6 bases). The CDR3 contains 15 residues. With 5 bases removed from V and 10 bases from J, the gap between germline ends came to 18 bases. Germline V gene sequence: CDR1 MNHEY, CDR2 SMNVEV (reference sequence). The CDR3 here is CASSPLGTTHSPLHF. The DNA of the CDR3 is TGTGCCAGCAGTCCGCTCGGGACAACCCACTCACCCCTCCACTTT.

The DNA for the CDR3 is TGTGCCAGTAGTATAGACCACAGGGGTTACACTGAAGCTTTCTTT. Its translation is CASSIDHRGYTEAFF. The rearrangement links TRBV19 to TRBJ1-1; 7 bases line up with TRBD1. The CDR3 covers 15 residues. The germline V gene has CDR1 LNHDA and CDR2 SQIVND (reference sequence). The ends lost 0 bases at V and 3 bases at J; junction bases unmatched: 4.

V and J are TRBV7-9 and TRBJ2-1; a weak D match, TRBD1 (5 bases). Trimming left V 0 bases short and J 9 bases short, with 9 bases between. Germline CDR1 SEHNR, CDR2 FQNEAQ (reference sequence). This CDR3 is 13 amino acids long. CDR3 coding DNA: TGTGCCAGCAGCTTAGCAGGGGTTGGTGAGCAGTTCTTC. Amino acid sequence: CASSLAGVGEQFF. The variable domain in full, completed from reference TRBV7-9 and TRBJ2-1, reads DTGVSQNPRHKITKRGQNVTFRCDPISEHNRLYWYRQTLGQGPEFLTYFQNEAQLEKSRLLSDRFSAERPKGSFSTLEIQRTEQGDSAMYLCASSLAGVGEQFFGPGTRLTVL.

This chain joins TRBV19 and TRBJ2-7, with TRBD1 matching over 11 bases. This CDR3 is built from 15 residues. The germline V gene encodes CDR1 LNHDA and CDR2 SQIVND (reference sequence). The V and J ends lost 1 base and 4 bases, in that order; junction bases with no gene match: 3. CDR3 amino acids: CASSIAGTGGYEQYF. The CDR3 DNA is TGTGCCAGTAGTATAGCAGGGACAGGGGGTTACGAGCAGTACTTC.

The chain links TRBV14 to TRBJ1-2; tentatively, D is TRBD1 (6 bases). Germline CDR1 is SGHDN and CDR2 is FVKESK. The CDR3 loop spans 13 amino acids. V was pared by 8 bases and J by 4 bases, with 14 bases between. As DNA, the CDR3 is TGTGCCAGCGGTCGGACAGACTTCTATGGCTACACCTTC. It yields the protein CASGRTDFYGYTF. The whole variable domain, remainder taken from reference TRBV14 and TRBJ1-2, is EAGVTQFPSHSVIEKGQTVTLRCDPISGHDNLYWYRRVMGKEIKFLLHFVKESKQDESGMPNNRFLAERTGGTYSTLKVQPAELEDSGVYFCASGRTDFYGYTFGSGTRLTVV.

As for this clone: One end of the junction varies from germline; a read error may be responsible. The chain carries TRBV4-1 and TRBJ2-1; TRBD2 might be the D (5 bases). Per germline, CDR1 MGHRA and CDR2 YSYEKL. CDR3 size: 15 residues. The CDR3 region has the DNA TGCGCCAGCAGGCAAGGCGGCGGGCGGGCCGGCGAGCAGTTCTTC. Its protein product is CASRQGGGRAGEQFF.

The J gene is TRBJ2-7, the V gene TRBV4-1; D not resolved. CDR3 length: 12 amino acids. V lost 0 bases, J lost 6 bases, and 6 bases lay in between. Germline V gene sequence: CDR1 MGHRA, CDR2 YSYEKL. As DNA, the CDR3 is TGCGCCAGCAGCCAAGATCGGGTCGAGCAGTACTTC. Residues: CASSQDRVEQYF.

This chain uses TRBV6-5 with TRBJ2-5, with D perhaps TRBD1 (6 bases). V lost 7 bases, J lost 1 base, and 16 bases lay in between. CDR3 size: 15 residues. Per germline, CDR1 MNHEY and CDR2 SVGAGI. CDR3 in DNA: TGTGCCAGCAACCTAAATGGGGGCCTCCAAGAGACCCAGTACTTC. Its protein is CASNLNGGLQETQYF.

The chain joins TRBV5-4 to TRBJ2-2; 10 bases fit TRBD1. Trimming cost V 5 bases and J 5 bases; bases outside gene matches: 6. This CDR3 is built from 15 residues. The V gene's germline CDR1 is SGHNT and CDR2 YYREEE (reference sequence). The CDR3 here is CASRAGTGATGELFF. CDR3 DNA sequence: TGTGCCAGCAGAGCCGGGACAGGGGCGACCGGGGAGCTGTTTTTT.

As concerns this clone: The same CDR3 also results from other DNA sequences found in this sample. The chain has TRBV28 and TRBJ1-6, with D perhaps matching TRBD1 (6 bases). The CDR3 loop spans 16 amino acids. V lost 6 bases and J 1 base, leaving 13 bases between the germline ends. The germline gives CDR1 MDHEN, CDR2 SYDVKM. The CDR3 nucleotides are TGTGCCAGCAGCCTTGGGGGCAGTTCCTATAATTCACCCCTCCACTTT. This gives the protein CASSLGGSSYNSPLHF. The variable domain in full, completed from reference TRBV28 and TRBJ1-6, reads DVKVTQSSRYLVKRTGEKVFLECVQDMDHENMFWYRQDPGLGLRLIYFSYDVKMKEKGDIPEGYSVSREKKERFSLILESASTNQTSMYLCASSLGGSSYNSPLHFGNGTRLTVT.

This clone was seen once. The rearrangement links TRBV5-1 to TRBJ2-7, with 8 nucleotides matching TRBD2. Germline CDR1 reads SGHRS; CDR2 reads YFSETQ. The CDR3 covers 15 residues. V was clipped by 0 bases and J by 0 bases; unmatched bases: 2. For the CDR3, the DNA is TGCGCCAGCAGCTTGGTACTAGCGGTCTCCTACGAGCAGTACTTC. Translated, it gives CASSLVLAVSYEQYF.

V and J are TRBV5-1 and TRBJ1-1, with 7 positions matching TRBD1. Germline-derived CDR1 and CDR2 are SGHRS and YFSETQ. The J segment lost 1 base and the V segment lost 5 bases, leaving 5 bases of the junction unmatched. This CDR3 is built from 14 residues. In DNA, the CDR3 is TGCGCCAGCAGTTTTGGGACAGCGAACACTGAAGCTTTCTTT. It is translated as CASSFGTANTEAFF. Complete variable domain (other parts from reference TRBV5-1 and TRBJ1-1): KAGVTQTPRYLIKTRGQQVTLSCSPISGHRSVSWYQQTPGQGLQFLFEYFSETQRNKGNFPGRFSGRQFSNSRSEMNVSTLELGDSALYLCASSFGTANTEAFFGQGTRLTVV.